The 23 T cell receptor beta chains in this list originate from one sample, sequenced in a study of blood T cell repertoires in COVID-19. Only in-frame clones appear in the TCRdb table, and some are missing; sequencing was by immunoSEQ multiplex PCR. This table has approximately 35,000 clones, around 87% appearing once. Source material: peripheral blood. The receptors stem from a human donor in a cohort sampled during active COVID-19.

The gene calls are TRBV4-3 and TRBJ1-6; possible D gene TRBD1, 6 bases. Germline CDR1 is LGHNA and CDR2 is YSLEER. The CDR3 runs 15 residues. V was trimmed by 0 bases and J by 9 bases, leaving 12 bases between them. The CDR3 DNA follows: TGCGCCAGCAGCCAAGATCCCAGGGGTAGTTCACCCCTCCACTTT. Protein: CASSQDPRGSSPLHF.

The rearrangement uses TRBV28 and TRBJ2-5, with 7 bases that match TRBD1. The V and J ends lost 2 bases and 3 bases, in that order; junction bases with no gene match: 3. Germline V gene data show CDR1 as MDHEN and CDR2 as SYDVKM. The CDR3 has 14 residues. The CDR3 spells CASSLIDREETQYF. The CDR3 DNA reads TGTGCCAGCAGTTTAATCGACAGGGAAGAGACCCAGTACTTC. The full variable domain, with the rest looked up from reference TRBV28 and TRBJ2-5, is DVKVTQSSRYLVKRTGEKVFLECVQDMDHENMFWYRQDPGLGLRLIYFSYDVKMKEKGDIPEGYSVSREKKERFSLILESASTNQTSMYLCASSLIDREETQYFGPGTRLLVL.

The V gene is TRBV7-6, the J gene TRBJ2-3, with 9 bases aligning to TRBD2. The CDR3 contains 16 residues. The V segment lost 1 base and the J segment 6 bases; nucleotides outside the gene matches: 8. Germline V gives CDR1 SGHVS, CDR2 FNYEAQ. This CDR3 is CASSLEWAGGSDTQYF. In DNA form, the CDR3 reads TGTGCCAGCAGCTTAGAGTGGGCGGGGGGGTCGGATACGCAGTATTTT.

The chain couples TRBV5-1 to TRBJ1-4; D not resolved. V was pared by 0 bases and J by 3 bases, with 3 bases between. The CDR3 spans 13 residues. In germline, CDR1 is SGHRS, CDR2 YFSETQ. The CDR3 sequence is CASSLAANEKLFF. The CDR3 coding sequence is TGCGCCAGCAGCTTGGCAGCTAATGAAAAACTGTTTTTT. The whole variable domain, remainder taken from reference TRBV5-1 and TRBJ1-4, is KAGVTQTPRYLIKTRGQQVTLSCSPISGHRSVSWYQQTPGQGLQFLFEYFSETQRNKGNFPGRFSGRQFSNSRSEMNVSTLELGDSALYLCASSLAANEKLFFGSGTQLSVL.

This rearrangement joins TRBV29-1 to TRBJ2-1, with a tentative D call TRBD2 (6 bases). Trimming left V 3 bases short and J 1 base short, with 16 bases between. Germline CDR1 SQVTM, CDR2 ANQGSEA. The CDR3 has 16 residues. CDR3 in amino acids: CSVDIRRGRSYNEQFF. DNA for the CDR3: TGCAGCGTTGACATTCGGAGGGGCAGATCCTACAATGAGCAGTTCTTC.

V is TRBV28 and J is TRBJ1-2; 8 bases fit TRBD1. The CDR3 has 14 residues. The J segment lost 4 bases and the V segment lost 11 bases, leaving 12 bases of the junction unmatched. From germline, CDR1 is MDHEN and CDR2 SYDVKM. CDR3 protein: CAHSTGGDSYGYTF. In DNA form, the CDR3 reads TGTGCCCACTCTACAGGGGGAGACTCCTATGGCTACACCTTC.

V gene TRBV3-1 (or the pseudogene TRBV3-2) combines with J gene TRBJ2-2; 9 bases fit TRBD2. CDR1 is LGHDT and CDR2 is YNNKEL in the germline V gene (reference sequence). The CDR3 loop spans 16 amino acids. Trimming cost V 4 bases and J 3 bases; bases outside gene matches: 6. CDR3 nucleotide sequence: TGTGCCAGCAGCCTGCGGGGGGGCCTGGACACCGGGGAGCTGTTTTTT. Protein sequence: CASSLRGGLDTGELFF.

CDR3 sequence (DNA): TGTGCCAGCAGCTGGTCAGGGCTGGGGTACCAAGAGACCCAGTACTTC. This sequence encodes CASSWSGLGYQETQYF. The rearrangement uses TRBV5-6 and TRBJ2-5, with D maybe TRBD1 (5 bases). The V end was cut by 3 bases, the J end by 0 bases, with 15 bases between. CDR1 and CDR2 (germline): SGHDT, YYEEEE. The length of the CDR3 is 16 residues.

V usage is TRBV6-2 or TRBV6-3 and J usage is TRBJ1-2; D unclear. Germline CDR1 MNHEY, CDR2 SVGEGT. The CDR3 loop spans 11 amino acids. Between the trimmed V and J ends, which lost 5 bases and 5 bases, there was a span of 6 bases. This chain's CDR3 is CASSTFYGYTF. For the CDR3, the DNA is TGTGCCAGCAGTACTTTTTATGGCTACACCTTC.

CDR3 amino acids: CSVGTGSHLGYEQYF. The CDR3, as DNA: TGCAGCGTAGGGACCGGGAGCCATCTGGGGTACGAGCAGTACTTC. The chain links TRBV29-1 to TRBJ2-7, with a weak D call TRBD2 (6 bases). The CDR3 is 15 residues long. Germline loops: CDR1 SQVTM, CDR2 ANQGSEA. V was cut by 6 bases and J by 4 bases, with 22 bases left in between.

The chain recombines TRBV11-2 with TRBJ2-3, with D possibly being TRBD2 (7 bases). The germline gives CDR1 SGHAT, CDR2 FQNNGV. The CDR3 loop spans 14 amino acids. V lost 6 bases to trimming and J lost 6 bases, with 16 bases between them. CDR3 region: CASRAYGGLDTQYF. CDR3 coding DNA: TGTGCCAGCAGGGCTTACGGGGGGCTGGATACGCAGTATTTT.

As concerns this clone: Relative to the germline gene, one junction end is altered; a read error may explain this. The chain recombines TRBV19 with TRBJ2-1; 7 bases fit TRBD2. CDR1 and CDR2 from the germline V gene are LNHDA and SQIVND (reference sequence). The CDR3 sequence is 15 residues long. This CDR3 is CASRIAGGAYNEQFF. The CDR3 nucleotides read TGTGCCAGTAGAATAGCTGGGGGGGCCTACAATGAGCAGTTCTTC.

The chain has TRBV5-8 and TRBJ1-1; 9 bases are a match to TRBD1. The CDR3 runs 19 residues. The V gene end was trimmed by 4 bases and the J gene end by 2 bases; junction bases not matched to a gene: 18. The germline V gene has CDR1 SGHTS and CDR2 YDEGEE. CDR3 nucleotide sequence: TGTGCCAGCAGCCAAGAATACTGGACCGGGACAGGGATCAACACTGAAGCTTTCTTT. Residues: CASSQEYWTGTGINTEAFF. Filled out from reference TRBV5-8 and TRBJ1-1, the complete variable domain reads EAGVTQSPTHLIKTRGQQATLRCSPISGHTSVYWYQQALGLGLQFLLWYDEGEERNRGNFPPRFSGRQFPNYSSELNVNALELEDSALYLCASSQEYWTGTGINTEAFFGQGTRLTVV.

The rearrangement links TRBV10-2 to TRBJ2-7; TRBD1 agrees at 12 bases. With 5 bases clipped from V and 6 bases from J, the junction kept 8 bases outside the gene matches. Germline loops: CDR1 WSHSY, CDR2 SAAADI. The CDR3 has 15 amino acids. The CDR3 region has the DNA TGCGCCAGCAGTCCTTTACGGGACAGGGGGCTCGAGCAGTACTTC. Protein product: CASSPLRDRGLEQYF.

The chain links TRBV3-1 (or the pseudogene TRBV3-2) to TRBJ2-6; 10 nucleotides match TRBD1. Germline-derived CDR1 and CDR2 are LGHDT and YNNKEL (reference sequence). The CDR3 loop spans 17 amino acids. The ends lost 5 bases at V and 2 bases at J; junction bases unmatched: 6. The CDR3 coding sequence is TGTGCCAGCAGCTCCCATGGACAGGGGGCTGGGGCCAACGTCCTGACTTTC. Encoded protein: CASSSHGQGAGANVLTF.

The genes are TRBV10-3 and TRBJ2-2, with unresolved D. Looked up from germline, CDR1 is ENHRY and CDR2 is SYGVKD. The ends were cut back, 2 bases at V and 1 base at J, with 5 bases in the middle. This CDR3 has 14 amino acids. The chain's CDR3 is CAISEVVNTGELFF. The DNA of the CDR3 is TGTGCCATCAGTGAGGTAGTGAACACCGGGGAGCTGTTTTTT.

With respect to this clone: No conserved phenylalanine or tryptophan is present at the end of the CDR3, so a read error is the likely explanation. The DNA is left out, because the CDR3 cannot be placed on it with certainty; the CDR3 is given as TCRdb lists it. The chain couples TRBV5-3 to TRBJ1-2; TRBD1, the table's D call, was not compared with the DNA. TRBV5-3 is an open reading frame whose function is uncertain. With termini counted, the CDR3 has 11 amino acids. CDR3 region: CSIKASGQETS.

This chain connects TRBV5-1 to TRBJ2-5, with D perhaps TRBD2 (5 bases). Trimming shortened V by 1 base and J by 5 bases, and 6 bases separated the two germline ends. The CDR3 is made up of 12 amino acids. The germline gives CDR1 SGHRS, CDR2 YFSETQ. CDR3 nucleotides: TGCGCCAGCAGCTTGCGGAGGGAGACCCAGTACTTC. Its protein is CASSLRRETQYF.

Only one count was recorded for this clone. The chain carries TRBV11-2 and TRBJ1-5; tentative D call: TRBD1 (5 bases). Trimming pared 0 bases from V and 7 bases from J, leaving 13 bases between. The germline V gene has CDR1 SGHAT and CDR2 FQNNGV. The CDR3 covers 15 residues. As DNA, the CDR3 is TGTGCCAGCAGCTTAGATCAAGGGGCAGGGCAGCCCCAGCATTTT. Translation gives CASSLDQGAGQPQHF.

CDR3 residues: CASSRQSEAFF. The CDR3 DNA reads as TGTGCCAGCAGTAGACAGTCTGAAGCTTTCTTT. J is TRBJ1-1 and V is TRBV2, with D possibly being TRBD1 (5 bases). Trimming shortened V by 5 bases and J by 6 bases, and 7 bases separated the two germline ends. The length of the CDR3 is 11 residues. Germline assignment: CDR1 SNHLY and CDR2 FYNNEI.

The rearrangement links TRBV28 to TRBJ2-1, with 10 bases that match TRBD2. After removal of 4 bases from V and 8 bases from J, the junction contained 11 bases not matched to a gene. This CDR3 contains 16 residues. Germline CDR1 is MDHEN and CDR2 is SYDVKM. CDR3 protein: CASSSRSGGVLDEQFF. The CDR3 region has the DNA TGTGCCAGCAGTTCTCGAAGCGGGGGGGTCCTCGATGAGCAGTTCTTC.

This clone was observed a single time. V usage is TRBV28 and J usage is TRBJ1-5; 7 positions match TRBD1. Germline values: CDR1 MDHEN, CDR2 SYDVKM. V trimming: 3 bases; J trimming: 6 bases; junction bases outside the gene matches: 8. There are 15 residues in the CDR3. CDR3 sequence: CASSLITGVGQPQHF. The CDR3, as DNA: TGTGCCAGCAGTTTGATTACAGGGGTTGGTCAGCCCCAGCATTTT.

The table lists this clone with a few counts. V usage is TRBV4-3 and J usage is TRBJ1-5; possible D gene TRBD1, 5 bases. Germline V CDR1 and CDR2: LGHNA, YSLEER. Trimming left V 4 bases short and J 7 bases short, with 11 bases between. CDR3 length: 13 residues. CDR3 loop: CASSPREGQPQHF. CDR3 nucleotide sequence: TGCGCCAGCAGCCCCAGGGAGGGGCAGCCCCAGCATTTT.